This T cell receptor (beta chain) was profiled in a study of cytomegalovirus exposure and HLA in healthy donors. The study's findings and limits: High specificity and sensitivity for cytomegalovirus status were reported for the classifier. Apart from CMV serostatus, no immune exposure information was available.

Trimming shortened V by 6 bases and J by 4 bases, and 12 bases separated the two germline ends. The germline V gene has CDR1 MNHEY and CDR2 SMNVEV (reference sequence). The CDR3 has 13 amino acids. As for this clone: What it binds is unknown.

60 Vbeta and 13 Jbeta primers were used in PCR. The method was immunoSEQ multiplex PCR; TCRdb's version includes in-frame clones alone and lacks a portion of them. This sample has about 160,000 clones, with 75% to 90% found just once. This clonotype was sampled from a young woman in good health and CMV-seronegative. This chain joins TRBV27 and TRBJ1-1; D uncertain. Sequenced: PBMCs. CDR3 sequence reads: CASRATRGTEAFF. The CDR3 nucleotides read TGTGCCAGCAGAGCGACCCGGGGCACTGAAGCTTTCTTT.